Detailed here is one T cell receptor beta chain. Antigen unknown. It was with 60 Vbeta and 13 Jbeta primers that the PCR ran. Measured with immunoSEQ multiplex PCR; TCRdb has only the in-frame clones, and not every one. The top ten hold 6.5% to 8.5% of the sample, which has around 99,000 clones, roughly 80% seen once. The data were taken from a study of cytomegalovirus exposure and HLA in healthy donors. The donors gave bone marrow, and they were healthy. The germline V gene encodes CDR1 SGHDT and CDR2 YYEEEE. This CDR3 contains 15 residues. The V and J ends lost 3 bases and 4 bases, in that order; junction bases with no gene match: 6. General study results and limits: The number of N-insertions in an Asian-associated ancestry cluster was reportedly below the 666-donor mean in a later analysis. The classifier was said to identify cytomegalovirus status with high specificity and sensitivity. Rare sequences made up most TCRs, while some public TCRs were found in many donors.

Sequences were obtained from PBMCs. The J gene is TRBJ1-2, the V gene TRBV5-6, with 10 nucleotides matching TRBD1. This sequence was found in a woman between 50 and 59 years old in good health and CMV-seropositive. CDR3 nucleotide sequence: TGTGCCAGCAGCTGGAGGGACAGGGGATTCTATGGCTACACCTTC. As protein: CASSWRDRGFYGYTF.